This T cell receptor (beta chain) was recovered during a study of blood T cell repertoires in COVID-19. V dropped 3 bases and J dropped 6 bases, with 11 bases sitting between them. The CDR3 length is 13 residues. Per germline, CDR1 LNHDA and CDR2 SQIVND (reference sequence). Data came from immunoSEQ multiplex PCR; TCRdb stores just in-frame clones and leaves some out. In the table there are some 330,000 clones, under 85% of which are singletons. This receptor was taken from a woman between 50 and 59 years old who had recovered from COVID-19. Sequenced material: PBMCs or T cells enriched from blood (not recorded which). The V call is TRBV19, the J call TRBJ1-1; D call uncertain. CDR3 loop: CASSISWESEAFF. The CDR3, as DNA: TGTGCCAGTAGTATTAGTTGGGAGTCTGAAGCTTTCTTT.